These 6 T cell receptor beta chains originate from one sample sequenced in a study of blood T cell repertoires in COVID-19. Profiled with immunoSEQ multiplex PCR; TCRdb holds only in-frame clones, not every one. Seen here are 200,000 to 250,000 clones, roughly 90% observed once, and the top ten hold 1.7%. Material for sequencing was peripheral blood. The receptors here all came from a man in his 70s with acute or convalescent COVID-19.

This chain joins TRBV30 and TRBJ2-7, with TRBD1 identical over 9 bases. V lost 3 bases and J lost 1; bases outside the gene matches: 4. The CDR3 consists of 14 residues. Germline values: CDR1 GTSNPN, CDR2 SVGIG (reference sequence). CDR3 in amino acids: CAWRGQGRSYEQYF. The CDR3 DNA sequence: TGTGCCTGGAGGGGACAGGGACGTTCCTACGAGCAGTACTTC.

A few counts support this clone. The rearrangement joins TRBV30 to TRBJ1-1; no clear D gene. Germline lookup yields CDR1 GTSNPN and CDR2 SVGIG (reference sequence). With 1 base removed from V and 8 bases from J, the gap between germline ends came to 14 bases. This CDR3 is built from 13 residues. CDR3 amino acids: CAWSAAGRVEAFF. The CDR3 DNA follows: TGTGCCTGGAGTGCCGCAGGTCGAGTGGAAGCTTTCTTT.

This rearrangement joins TRBV27 to TRBJ1-1; D may be TRBD1 (6 bases). The CDR3 length is 14 residues. Germline V gene data show CDR1 as MNHEY and CDR2 as SMNVEV (reference sequence). CDR3 nucleotide sequence: TGTGTCTCGTTTCGGGACATATCGAACACTGAAGCTTTCTTT. As protein: CVSFRDISNTEAFF.

Only one count was recorded for this clone. The rearrangement joins TRBV19 to TRBJ2-1; the match to TRBD1 covers 7 bases. V lost 5 bases, J lost 6 bases, and 10 bases stayed unmatched. The V gene's germline CDR1 is LNHDA and CDR2 SQIVND (reference sequence). The CDR3 sequence is 15 residues long. The CDR3 DNA reads as TGTGCCAGTAGTTACGGCGGACAGGCGGGCAATGAGCAGTTCTTC. It translates to CASSYGGQAGNEQFF.

In regard to this clone: The junction and the germline gene differ at one end; a read error may be behind it. CDR3 bases: TGTGCCAGCAGCCAGACTAGCGGGAACTCCGGGGAGCTGTTTTTT. It is translated as CASSQTSGNSGELFF. This chain joins TRBV5-5 and TRBJ2-2, with 11 bases that match TRBD2. Germline V gene sequence: CDR1 SGHKS, CDR2 YYEKEE (reference sequence). CDR3 length: 15 amino acids.

The genes are TRBV5-1 and TRBJ2-1, with 10 bases that match TRBD1. CDR1 SGHRS and CDR2 YFSETQ come from the germline V gene. The CDR3 runs 14 residues. The J segment lost 6 bases and the V segment lost 7 bases, leaving 7 bases of the junction unmatched. The CDR3 reads CASRDRGLSNEQFF. As DNA, the CDR3 is TGCGCCAGCCGCGACAGGGGGCTTTCCAATGAGCAGTTCTTC. The entire variable domain, with the rest obtained from reference TRBV5-1 and TRBJ2-1, is as follows: KAGVTQTPRYLIKTRGQQVTLSCSPISGHRSVSWYQQTPGQGLQFLFEYFSETQRNKGNFPGRFSGRQFSNSRSEMNVSTLELGDSALYLCASRDRGLSNEQFFGPGTRLTVL.